A single T cell receptor beta chain is shown here with its context. Its antigen is not identified. This specimen comes from a study of shared clonotypes between healthy human individuals. Across the study: Every donor yielded three CD4 naive, three CD4 memory, two CD8 naive and one CD8 memory plate. Broader study findings: Clonotypes shared by all four sorted-subset donors had higher generation probabilities than non-shared clonotypes. Between four donors, naive CD4 clonotypes were shared at a level of about 5%.

The germline V gene has CDR1 MNHNS and CDR2 SASEGT. V lost 1 base to trimming and J lost 3 bases, with 10 bases between them. The CDR3 contains 14 residues. Researchers partitioned CD4+ cells into CD45RA+ naive and CD45RA-negative memory subsets. The assay was immunoSEQ multiplex PCR, and TCRdb's table has in-frame clones only and misses some. In the table there are about 2.3 million clones, over 90% of which are singletons. The sequenced sample was naive CD4+ T cells from PBMCs. Subset in this sample: CD45RA+ positively selected. The chain combines TRBV6-1 with TRBJ2-7; tentatively, D is TRBD2 (5 bases). The origin of this receptor is a man between 18 and 29 years old in good health. Some clones in this sample may be carry-over from other donors' samples. CDR3 nucleotides: TGTGCCAGCAGTGAAGTGGACTCCCGCTACGAGCAGTACTTC. Amino acid sequence: CASSEVDSRYEQYF.